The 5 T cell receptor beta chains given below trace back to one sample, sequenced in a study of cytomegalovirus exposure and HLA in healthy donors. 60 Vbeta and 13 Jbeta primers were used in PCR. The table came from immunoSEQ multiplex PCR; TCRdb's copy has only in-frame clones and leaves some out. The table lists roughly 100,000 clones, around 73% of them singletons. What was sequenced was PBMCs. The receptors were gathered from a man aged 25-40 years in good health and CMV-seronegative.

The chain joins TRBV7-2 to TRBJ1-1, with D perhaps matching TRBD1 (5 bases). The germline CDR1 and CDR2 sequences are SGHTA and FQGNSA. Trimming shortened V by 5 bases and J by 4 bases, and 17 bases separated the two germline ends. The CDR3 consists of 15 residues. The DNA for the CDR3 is TGTGCCAGCAGCCGTCCCAAGGGGCACGGCACTGAAGCTTTCTTT. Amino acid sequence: CASSRPKGHGTEAFF.

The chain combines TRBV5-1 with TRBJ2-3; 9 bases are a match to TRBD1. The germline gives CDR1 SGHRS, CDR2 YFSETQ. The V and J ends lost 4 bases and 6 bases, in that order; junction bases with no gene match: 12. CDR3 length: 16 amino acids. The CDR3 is CASSPAGDRVTDTQYF. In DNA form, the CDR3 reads TGCGCCAGCAGCCCCGCGGGGGACAGGGTCACGGATACGCAGTATTTT.

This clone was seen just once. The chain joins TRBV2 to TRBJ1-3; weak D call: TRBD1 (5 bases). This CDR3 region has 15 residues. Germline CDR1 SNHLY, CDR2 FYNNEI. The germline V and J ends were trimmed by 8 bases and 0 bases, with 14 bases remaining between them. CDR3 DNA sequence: TGTGCCAGCGGGGGGGATTACTACTCTGGAAACACCATATATTTT. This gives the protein CASGGDYYSGNTIYF.

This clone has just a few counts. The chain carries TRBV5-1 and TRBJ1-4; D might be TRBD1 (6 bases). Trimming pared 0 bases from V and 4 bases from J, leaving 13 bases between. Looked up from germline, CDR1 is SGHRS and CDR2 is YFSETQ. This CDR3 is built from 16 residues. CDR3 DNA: TGCGCCAGCAGCTTGGGCCTGACAGGCAGTAATGAAAAACTGTTTTTT. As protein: CASSLGLTGSNEKLFF.

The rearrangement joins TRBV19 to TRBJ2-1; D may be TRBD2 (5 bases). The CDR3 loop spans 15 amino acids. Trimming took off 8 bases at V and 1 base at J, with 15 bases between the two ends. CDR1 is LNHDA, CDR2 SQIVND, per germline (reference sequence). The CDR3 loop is CASGLGSDSYNEQFF. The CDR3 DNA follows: TGTGCCAGTGGACTTGGGTCCGATTCCTACAATGAGCAGTTCTTC. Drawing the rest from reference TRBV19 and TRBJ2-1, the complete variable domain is DGGITQSPKYLFRKEGQNVTLSCEQNLNHDAMYWYRQDPGQGLRLIYYSQIVNDFQKGDIAEGYSVSREKKESFPLTVTSAQKNPTAFYLCASGLGSDSYNEQFFGPGTRLTVL.